This T cell receptor beta chain was captured in a study of shared clonotypes between healthy human individuals. This clone is a singleton in its sample. This may stem from a read error, because a much larger clone lies one nucleotide away. Other DNA sequences in the same sample also yield this CDR3. Repertoires were generated with immunoSEQ multiplex PCR, while TCRdb's copy carries only in-frame clones and drops some. The profile covers over 400,000 clones, with over 70% appearing a single time and about 13% taken by the ten largest. The source is a woman aged 35 to 49 in good health. Some clones in this sample may be carry-over from other donors' samples. The specimen sequenced was PBMCs.

The CDR3 nucleotides are TGTGCTAGCAGGAAAGCGGGAGGGCCGGGGGAGCAGTACTTC. This sequence encodes CASRKAGGPGEQYF. The rearrangement uses TRBV27 and TRBJ2-7, with 10 bases aligning to TRBD2. Germline V gene lookup returns CDR1 MNHEY and CDR2 SMNVEV (reference sequence). The CDR3 runs 14 residues.